The next 9 T cell receptor beta chains were all read from a single sample in a study of T-cell reconstitution after alpha-beta-depleted transplantation in children. Unique molecular identifiers featured in how the TCRbeta library was prepared. TCRdb re-called the PCR reads with MiXCR, one entry per CDR3 protein. Found here are about 980,000 distinct CDR3 sequences, 25% to 35% of them singletons; the top ten hold over 25%. Material: PBMCs, mostly from graft donor cells, obtained 360 days after TCRalphabeta/CD19-depleted stem cell transplant. Receptors were obtained from a boy less than two years old who had a stem cell transplant for SCID, so the T cells may come from the graft donor.

The genes are TRBV6-5 and TRBJ2-7; D unclear. Trimming pared 2 bases from V and 0 bases from J, leaving 8 bases between. Germline CDR1 reads MNHEY; CDR2 reads SVGAGI. This CDR3 region has 14 residues. This chain's CDR3 is CASSYRSHSYEQYF. Here the CDR3 DNA reads TGTGCCAGCAGTTACAGGTCGCACTCCTACGAGCAGTACTTC.

This clonotype was counted ten times or more. V usage is TRBV24-1 and J usage is TRBJ2-3; the match to TRBD2 covers 8 bases. CDR1 and CDR2 from the germline V gene are KGHDR and SFDVKD. The CDR3 is made up of 15 amino acids. Trimming at V came to 4 bases and at J to 6 bases, leaving 8 bases not matched to a gene. The CDR3 DNA follows: TGTGCCACCAGTGACCCATCTCGACTAGCGGATACGCAGTATTTT. Translated: CATSDPSRLADTQYF.

The count of this clonotype is one. This chain links TRBV5-1 with TRBJ1-3; D gene uncertain. Germline lookup yields CDR1 SGHRS and CDR2 YFSETQ. V was shortened by 5 bases and J by 3 bases, with 6 bases between the two germline ends. The CDR3 runs 12 residues. The CDR3 DNA follows: TGCGCCAGCAGTAATCTTGGAAACACCATATATTTT. Translated, it gives CASSNLGNTIYF.

This clonotype was seen a handful of times. The rearrangement joins TRBV12-3 or TRBV12-4 to TRBJ2-3; no firm D call. V lost 1 base and J 3 bases, leaving 14 bases between the germline ends. This CDR3 has 16 amino acids. The CDR3 here is CASSLGSLEKTDTQYF. The CDR3 nucleotides read TGTGCCAGCAGTTTAGGTAGCCTAGAGAAAACAGATACGCAGTATTTT.

The V call is TRBV5-1, the J call TRBJ2-1, with 7 bases that match TRBD1. The CDR3 loop spans 15 amino acids. CDR1 and CDR2 (germline): SGHRS, YFSETQ. The V segment lost 0 bases and the J segment 8 bases; nucleotides outside the gene matches: 8. The CDR3 coding sequence is TGCGCCAGCAGCTTGGATGGACAGGCCGGGGATGAGCAGTTCTTC. It specifies CASSLDGQAGDEQFF. The full variable domain, in which reference TRBV5-1 and TRBJ2-1 provide the parts outside the CDR3, is KAGVTQTPRYLIKTRGQQVTLSCSPISGHRSVSWYQQTPGQGLQFLFEYFSETQRNKGNFPGRFSGRQFSNSRSEMNVSTLELGDSALYLCASSLDGQAGDEQFFGPGTRLTVL.

The V and J genes are TRBV5-1 and TRBJ2-2, with 11 bases identical to TRBD2. The CDR3 has 16 amino acids. Unmatched junction bases numbered 5, after V lost 3 bases and J lost 4 bases. In germline, CDR1 is SGHRS, CDR2 YFSETQ. The CDR3 reads CASSSTSGVRTGELFF. The CDR3 nucleotides read TGCGCCAGCAGCTCGACTAGCGGGGTTCGCACCGGGGAGCTGTTTTTT.

This rearrangement joins TRBV4-1 to TRBJ2-5, with no clear D. CDR1 is MGHRA, CDR2 YSYEKL, per germline. The CDR3 contains 13 residues. Trimming took 4 bases from V and 5 from J, leaving 11 bases between them. The CDR3: CASSRSRFETQYF. In DNA form, the CDR3 reads TGCGCCAGCAGCCGTTCGAGGTTCGAGACCCAGTACTTC.

The gene calls are TRBV5-6 and TRBJ1-2, with D perhaps TRBD1 (6 bases). The V gene's germline CDR1 is SGHDT and CDR2 YYEEEE. This CDR3 spans 13 amino acids. V lost 3 bases to trimming and J lost 4 bases, with 10 bases between them. The CDR3 nucleotides are TGTGCCAGCAGCTCGGACAGACTCTATGGCTACACCTTC. It is translated as CASSSDRLYGYTF.

The chain has TRBV4-1 and TRBJ2-1, with 11 bases fitting TRBD2. CDR3 length: 17 amino acids. CDR1 MGHRA and CDR2 YSYEKL come from the germline V gene. J lost 6 bases, V lost 2 bases, and 9 bases had no gene match. This chain's CDR3 is CASSQLLAGATGNEQFF. Written as DNA, the CDR3 is TGCGCCAGCAGCCAATTACTAGCGGGGGCTACGGGCAATGAGCAGTTCTTC.